Listed below are T cell receptor beta chains from one sample, sequenced in a study of shared clonotypes between healthy human individuals. The assay was immunoSEQ multiplex PCR, and TCRdb's table has in-frame clones only and misses some. This sample has about 2.1 million clones; 85% to 95% occur once, and the top ten carry more than 1.5%. Sequenced input: naive CD8+ T cells from PBMCs. These receptors all stem from a man between 18 and 29 years old in good health. Some clones in this sample may be carry-over from other donors' samples. Both conserved end residues are part of each CDR3. The D gene is left open where the match is weak. Size is omitted from some rows. Given values are once, few, many or a class for expanded clones.

cdr3_aa: CASTTGGGNEKLFF
cdr3_nt: TGTGCCAGCACCACGGGAGGGGGTAATGAAAAACTGTTTTTT
v_call: TRBV11-2
j_call: TRBJ1-4
d_call: .
clone_size: .

cdr3_aa: CASSLGPPDEKLFF
cdr3_nt: TGTGCCAGCAGCCTCGGCCCCCCGGATGAAAAACTGTTTTTT
v_call: TRBV13
j_call: TRBJ1-4
d_call: .
clone_size: few

cdr3_aa: CASSPWGIDYNEQFF
cdr3_nt: TGTGCCAGCAGCCCATGGGGGATAGATTACAATGAGCAGTTCTTC
v_call: TRBV28
j_call: TRBJ2-1
d_call: .
clone_size: .

cdr3_aa: CASSLATGGPGTQYF
cdr3_nt: TGTGCCAGCAGCTTAGCAACGGGAGGGCCAGGGACCCAGTACTTC
v_call: TRBV13
j_call: TRBJ2-5
d_call: TRBD2
clone_size: once

cdr3_aa: CASRPGVGDCLVLVEQFF
cdr3_nt: TGTGCAAGTCGCCCGGGGGTGGGGGACTGCTTAGTCCTGGTTGAGCAGTTCTTC
v_call: TRBV12-2
j_call: TRBJ2-1
d_call: .
clone_size: .

cdr3_aa: CASRLPAGTYGYTF
cdr3_nt: TGTGCCAGCAGATTACCCGCAGGGACCTATGGCTACACCTTC
v_call: TRBV6-1
j_call: TRBJ1-2
d_call: .
clone_size: .

cdr3_aa: CASKLGTGGGETQYF
cdr3_nt: TGCGCCAGCAAACTGGGGACAGGGGGCGGAGAGACCCAGTACTTC
v_call: TRBV5-1
j_call: TRBJ2-5
d_call: TRBD1
clone_size: .

cdr3_aa: CASSPAPAFDFTF
cdr3_nt: TGTGCCAGCAGCCCAGCGCCAGCCTTCGATTTCACCTTC
v_call: TRBV13
j_call: TRBJ1-2
d_call: .
clone_size: .

cdr3_aa: CASSLVRGVNTEAFF
cdr3_nt: TGTGCCAGCAGCTTGGTCAGGGGCGTAAACACTGAAGCTTTCTTT
v_call: TRBV7-9
j_call: TRBJ1-1
d_call: .
clone_size: .

cdr3_aa: CASSLEPGGTDTQYF
cdr3_nt: TGTGCCAGCAGCTTAGAACCCGGGGGGACAGATACGCAGTATTTT
v_call: TRBV7-9
j_call: TRBJ2-3
d_call: TRBD2
clone_size: .

cdr3_aa: CASSRREQTYEQYF
cdr3_nt: TGTGCCAGCTCAAGGAGGGAACAAACCTACGAGCAGTACTTC
v_call: TRBV2
j_call: TRBJ2-7
d_call: .
clone_size: once

cdr3_aa: CASSEWGTTYEQYF
cdr3_nt: TGTGCCAGCAGTGAATGGGGCACGACCTACGAGCAGTACTTC
v_call: TRBV25-1
j_call: TRBJ2-7
d_call: .
clone_size: once

cdr3_aa: CATSRPAGELFF
cdr3_nt: TGTGCCACCAGTCGCCCGGCCGGGGAGCTGTTTTTT
v_call: TRBV7-9
j_call: TRBJ2-2
d_call: .
clone_size: .

cdr3_aa: CASSPGPWVITQYF
cdr3_nt: TGTGCCAGCAGTCCGGGCCCCTGGGTAATTACCCAGTACTTC
v_call: TRBV28
j_call: TRBJ2-5
d_call: .
clone_size: .

cdr3_aa: CASSLTGGGEKLFF
cdr3_nt: TGTGCCAGCAGTCTTACAGGGGGAGGTGAAAAACTGTTTTTT
v_call: TRBV28
j_call: TRBJ1-4
d_call: TRBD1
clone_size: .

cdr3_aa: CSVEERLQETQYF
cdr3_nt: TGCAGCGTTGAAGAGCGGTTACAAGAGACCCAGTACTTC
v_call: TRBV29-1
j_call: TRBJ2-5
d_call: .
clone_size: .

cdr3_aa: CASSLVRMGQEGDYEQYF
cdr3_nt: TGTGCCAGCAGCTTAGTGCGCATGGGGCAGGAAGGGGACTACGAGCAGTACTTC
v_call: TRBV7-2
j_call: TRBJ2-7
d_call: .
clone_size: .

cdr3_aa: CASSPDLAGLHYEQYF
cdr3_nt: TGTGCCAGCAGTCCAGACCTAGCGGGGCTCCATTACGAGCAGTACTTC
v_call: TRBV28
j_call: TRBJ2-7
d_call: TRBD2
clone_size: .

cdr3_aa: CASSFRGGEGGELFF
cdr3_nt: TGTGCCAGCAGCTTTCGAGGGGGCGAGGGCGGGGAGCTGTTTTTT
v_call: TRBV11-2
j_call: TRBJ2-2
d_call: TRBD1
clone_size: .

cdr3_aa: CASSARTGGKEKLFF
cdr3_nt: TGTGCCAGCAGTGCCAGGACAGGGGGCAAGGAAAAACTGTTTTTT
v_call: TRBV6-1
j_call: TRBJ1-4
d_call: TRBD1
clone_size: .

cdr3_aa: CASSLGTGPYEQYF
cdr3_nt: TGTGCCAGCAGCTTAGGTACAGGGCCCTACGAGCAGTACTTC
v_call: TRBV5-6
j_call: TRBJ2-7
d_call: .
clone_size: .

cdr3_aa: CASSSGQGPPLNKEAFF
cdr3_nt: TGTGCCAGCAGCTCGGGACAGGGGCCCCCCTTGAACAAGGAAGCTTTCTTT
v_call: TRBV9
j_call: TRBJ1-1
d_call: TRBD1
clone_size: once

cdr3_aa: CASSFGTGGEQFF
cdr3_nt: TGTGCCAGCAGCTTCGGGACAGGGGGTGAGCAGTTCTTC
v_call: TRBV5-6
j_call: TRBJ2-1
d_call: TRBD1
clone_size: .

cdr3_aa: CASSLKWAPSSYNEQFF
cdr3_nt: TGCGCCAGCAGCCTAAAGTGGGCTCCTAGCTCCTACAATGAGCAGTTCTTC
v_call: TRBV4-1
j_call: TRBJ2-1
d_call: .
clone_size: .

cdr3_aa: CASSGPAGPAPYEQYF
cdr3_nt: TGTGCCAGCAGCGGCCCCGCGGGGCCGGCCCCCTACGAGCAGTACTTC
v_call: TRBV9
j_call: TRBJ2-7
d_call: .
clone_size: .

cdr3_aa: CATRDPNSYEQYF
cdr3_nt: TGTGCCACGAGGGACCCAAACTCCTACGAGCAGTACTTC
v_call: TRBV10-3
j_call: TRBJ2-7
d_call: .
clone_size: .

cdr3_aa: CASPRGLTNTEAFF
cdr3_nt: TGTGCCAGCCCCAGGGGGCTAACGAACACTGAAGCTTTCTTT
v_call: TRBV7-9
j_call: TRBJ1-1
d_call: TRBD1
clone_size: .

cdr3_aa: CASSGTGGGTEAFF
cdr3_nt: TGCGCCAGCAGCGGCACAGGGGGTGGCACTGAAGCTTTCTTT
v_call: TRBV5-1
j_call: TRBJ1-1
d_call: TRBD1
clone_size: .

cdr3_aa: CASSYRLSTDTQYF
cdr3_nt: TGTGCCAGCAGTTACAGACTTAGCACAGATACGCAGTATTTT
v_call: TRBV27
j_call: TRBJ2-3
d_call: .
clone_size: .

cdr3_aa: CASSQGLGEDAYNEQFF
cdr3_nt: TGCGCCAGCAGCCAAGGCCTCGGGGAGGACGCCTACAATGAGCAGTTCTTC
v_call: TRBV4-3
j_call: TRBJ2-1
d_call: .
clone_size: once

cdr3_aa: CASSGGDEQYF
cdr3_nt: TGTGCCAGCAGCGGCGGGGACGAGCAGTACTTC
v_call: TRBV11-3
j_call: TRBJ2-7
d_call: .
clone_size: .

cdr3_aa: CASSSGGAYNEQFF
cdr3_nt: TGTGCCAGCAGTTCCGGGGGGGCCTACAATGAGCAGTTCTTC
v_call: TRBV6-5
j_call: TRBJ2-1
d_call: TRBD2
clone_size: .

cdr3_aa: CASSSTRTGYNEQFF
cdr3_nt: TGTGCCAGCAGTTCGACTAGAACGGGATACAATGAGCAGTTCTTC
v_call: TRBV6-1
j_call: TRBJ2-1
d_call: .
clone_size: .

cdr3_aa: CASSNSGSSNEQFF
cdr3_nt: TGCGCCAGCAGCAATAGCGGGAGTTCAAATGAGCAGTTCTTC
v_call: TRBV5-1
j_call: TRBJ2-1
d_call: TRBD2
clone_size: once

cdr3_aa: CASSTVAGGSPFF
cdr3_nt: .
v_call: TRBV5-1
j_call: TRBJ2-1
d_call: .
clone_size: .

cdr3_aa: CASSSPRDNYQPQHF
cdr3_nt: TGTGCCAGCAGTTCACCTCGGGACAACTATCAGCCCCAGCATTTT
v_call: TRBV28
j_call: TRBJ1-5
d_call: .
clone_size: .

cdr3_aa: CASSLVMPQHF
cdr3_nt: TGTGCCAGCAGCCTGGTTATGCCCCAGCATTTT
v_call: TRBV5-8
j_call: TRBJ1-5
d_call: .
clone_size: .

cdr3_aa: CASSPGSSGGEQFF
cdr3_nt: TGTGCCAGCAGCCCGGGGAGCTCCGGGGGTGAGCAGTTCTTC
v_call: TRBV9
j_call: TRBJ2-1
d_call: .
clone_size: .

cdr3_aa: CASSDPTVAETQYF
cdr3_nt: TGCGCCAGCAGTGATCCGACTGTGGCGGAGACCCAGTACTTC
v_call: TRBV10-1
j_call: TRBJ2-5
d_call: .
clone_size: .

cdr3_aa: CSLGDPYGYTF
cdr3_nt: TGCAGCCTTGGGGACCCCTATGGCTACACCTTC
v_call: TRBV29-1
j_call: TRBJ1-2
d_call: .
clone_size: .

cdr3_aa: CASIVGKITDTQYF
cdr3_nt: TGTGCCAGCATAGTGGGGAAAATCACAGATACGCAGTATTTT
v_call: TRBV27
j_call: TRBJ2-3
d_call: .
clone_size: .

cdr3_aa: CASSFGGSENIQYF
cdr3_nt: TGTGCCAGCAGTTTCGGCGGGAGTGAAAACATTCAGTACTTC
v_call: TRBV27
j_call: TRBJ2-4
d_call: TRBD2
clone_size: .

cdr3_aa: CASSASPGAYEQYF
cdr3_nt: TGTGCCAGCAGCGCTTCCCCCGGGGCCTACGAGCAGTACTTC
v_call: TRBV5-4
j_call: TRBJ2-7
d_call: .
clone_size: .

cdr3_aa: CASSQDRGYEQYF
cdr3_nt: TGCGCCAGCAGCCAAGACAGGGGCTACGAGCAGTACTTC
v_call: TRBV4-1
j_call: TRBJ2-7
d_call: .
clone_size: .

cdr3_aa: CAISEVGAANTEAFF
cdr3_nt: TGTGCCATCAGTGAGGTCGGGGCCGCGAACACTGAAGCTTTCTTT
v_call: TRBV10-3
j_call: TRBJ1-1
d_call: .
clone_size: .